This T cell receptor beta chain was recorded in a study of blood T cell repertoires in COVID-19. Sequenced by immunoSEQ multiplex PCR; TCRdb stores in-frame clones only, minus some. Among some 200,000 clones, about 89% were seen once, and the ten largest hold less than 3.5%. The ends lost 4 bases at V and 3 bases at J; junction bases unmatched: 6. The CDR3 is 14 residues long. The germline V gene encodes CDR1 MNHNY and CDR2 SVGAGI (reference sequence). Material: peripheral blood. This clonotype originated in a man between 65 and 85 years old with acute or convalescent COVID-19. The chain is built from TRBV6-6 and TRBJ2-7, with 7 nucleotides matching TRBD1. This CDR3 is CASSFPRDSYEQYF. As DNA, the CDR3 is TGTGCCAGCAGTTTTCCAAGGGACAGCTACGAGCAGTACTTC.